Below, 25 T cell receptor beta chains from the same sample are listed, as sequenced in a study of graft-versus-host responses after intestinal transplantation. Using immunoSEQ multiplex PCR, the repertoire was profiled, and TCRdb retains in-frame clones only, with some absent. The sample holds 75,000 to 100,000 clones, more than 80% seen once. Sequencing was performed on PBMCs, taken approximately 470 days after intestinal transplant. These receptor sequences come from a human patient who received an intestinal transplant, so some T cells may come from the graft donor.

This sequence joins TRBV19 and TRBJ1-5; TRBD1 matches at 7 bases. The CDR3 is 15 residues long. Germline loops: CDR1 LNHDA, CDR2 SQIVND (reference sequence). The V gene end was trimmed by 6 bases and the J gene end by 3 bases; junction bases not matched to a gene: 8. The CDR3 loop is CASRPGTANNQPQHF. The CDR3 region has the DNA TGTGCCAGTAGGCCAGGGACAGCTAACAATCAGCCCCAGCATTTT.

The gene calls are TRBV6-1 and TRBJ1-4; D may be TRBD1 (5 bases). In germline, CDR1 is MNHNS, CDR2 SASEGT. This CDR3 is built from 14 residues. V lost 5 bases to trimming and J lost 6 bases, with 13 bases between them. CDR3 coding DNA: TGTGCCAGCAGTTCCATGGGGGGTTATGAAAAACTGTTTTTT. This sequence encodes CASSSMGGYEKLFF.

The rearrangement links TRBV6-1 to TRBJ2-7; D is perhaps TRBD1 (5 bases). The CDR3 has 13 amino acids. Looked up from germline, CDR1 is MNHNS and CDR2 is SASEGT. Trimming took 6 bases from V and 3 from J, leaving 12 bases between them. CDR3 coding DNA: TGTGCCAGCAGGGACACAGGAGTCTACGAGCAGTACTTC. Residues: CASRDTGVYEQYF.

The CDR3 sequence is CASRDNYGYTF. As DNA, the CDR3 is TGTGCCAGCAGAGATAACTATGGCTACACCTTC. The chain recombines TRBV6-4 with TRBJ1-2; D is uncertain. V was clipped by 6 bases and J by 1 base, with 3 bases between them. The CDR3 sequence is 11 residues long. Germline loops: CDR1 MRHNA, CDR2 SNTAGT.

The V gene is TRBV19, the J gene TRBJ1-2; 8 nucleotides line up with TRBD1. The germline CDR1 and CDR2 sequences are LNHDA and SQIVND (reference sequence). J was trimmed by 4 bases and V by 5 bases; bases with no gene match: 9. The CDR3 runs to 15 residues. CDR3 DNA: TGTGCCAGTAGTCGCCCCGGACAGGGAAGCTATGGCTACACCTTC. Its protein is CASSRPGQGSYGYTF.

The rearrangement links TRBV4-1 to TRBJ1-5; D unclear. The germline V and J ends were trimmed by 1 base and 0 bases, with 4 bases remaining between them. Germline V CDR1 and CDR2: MGHRA, YSYEKL. The CDR3 is made up of 14 amino acids. The CDR3 DNA sequence: TGCGCCAGCAGCCAAGGGGATAGCAATCAGCCCCAGCATTTT. Protein sequence: CASSQGDSNQPQHF.

This rearrangement joins TRBV9 to TRBJ2-7, with D possibly TRBD1 on 8 matching bases. Per the germline V gene, CDR1 is SGDLS and CDR2 is YYNGEE. This CDR3 contains 16 residues. V was cut by 3 bases and J by 5 bases, with 21 bases left in between. DNA for the CDR3: TGTGCCAGCAGCGCGACACGGACAGGGAGGGGTGACGAGCAGTACTTC. Translating it yields CASSATRTGRGDEQYF.

This sequence joins TRBV13 and TRBJ2-3; 10 bases line up with TRBD2. This CDR3 contains 18 residues. CDR1 is PRHDT and CDR2 is FYEKMQ in the germline V gene (reference sequence). The V gene end was trimmed by 2 bases and the J gene end by 1 base; junction bases not matched to a gene: 9. The DNA of the CDR3 is TGTGCCAGCAGCTTACGCCTAGCGGGGGTCCCCGGCACAGATACGCAGTATTTT. Translation: CASSLRLAGVPGTDTQYF.

The rearrangement uses TRBV27 and TRBJ1-5; D is undetermined. Germline V gives CDR1 MNHEY, CDR2 SMNVEV (reference sequence). Trimming cost V 1 base and J 7 bases, with 8 bases left between them. The CDR3 length is 13 residues. The chain's CDR3 is CASSLLGSQPQHF. The CDR3 bases are TGTGCCAGCAGTTTATTAGGCAGCCAGCCCCAGCATTTT.

The J gene is TRBJ1-3, the V gene TRBV5-1, with D unclear. CDR3 length: 13 amino acids. Between the trimmed V and J ends, which lost 1 base and 4 bases, there was a span of 6 bases. Germline V lookup: CDR1 SGHRS, CDR2 YFSETQ. As DNA, the CDR3 is TGCGCCAGCAGCTTGTCAGCGGGAAACACCATATATTTT. This translates into CASSLSAGNTIYF.

This rearrangement joins TRBV4-2 to TRBJ2-7; 7 nucleotides match TRBD1. The CDR3 is made up of 14 amino acids. Per the germline V gene, CDR1 is LGHNA and CDR2 is YNFKEQ. V shed 0 bases, J shed 3 bases, and the junction held 2 bases outside the gene matches. CDR3 coding DNA: TGTGCCAGCAGCCAAGACTCAGGGGGCTACGAGCAGTACTTC. It specifies CASSQDSGGYEQYF.

The V and J genes are TRBV29-1 and TRBJ1-6, with a tentative D call TRBD1 (5 bases). The CDR3 covers 13 residues. Trimming cost V 6 bases and J 9 bases, with 15 bases left between them. Germline V gene data show CDR1 as SQVTM and CDR2 as ANQGSEA. CDR3 residues: CSVRRDLGSPLHF. In DNA form, the CDR3 reads TGCAGCGTGCGCCGGGACCTTGGTTCACCCCTCCACTTT.

The CDR3, as DNA: TGCGCCAGCAGCCCGAGACACAGGGAACCTCAAGAGACCCAGTACTTC. Amino acid sequence: CASSPRHREPQETQYF. The chain recombines TRBV5-1 with TRBJ2-5, with D perhaps matching TRBD1 (6 bases). The CDR3 covers 16 residues. The germline V and J ends were trimmed by 4 bases and 2 bases, with 18 bases remaining between them. Germline V lookup: CDR1 SGHRS, CDR2 YFSETQ.

V and J are TRBV2 and TRBJ2-1; 9 bases are shared with TRBD1. This CDR3 contains 14 residues. V shed 11 bases, J shed 5 bases, and the junction held 10 bases outside the gene matches. Germline V gene lookup returns CDR1 SNHLY and CDR2 FYNNEI. The CDR3 reads CAGCRTGADNEQFF. As DNA, the CDR3 is TGTGCCGGGTGCAGGACAGGGGCAGACAATGAGCAGTTCTTC.

The chain is built from TRBV7-9 and TRBJ2-7; TRBD1 matches at 8 bases. Looked up from germline, CDR1 is SEHNR and CDR2 is FQNEAQ (reference sequence). CDR3 size: 15 residues. Trimming at V came to 6 bases and at J to 0 bases, leaving 7 bases not matched to a gene. The CDR3 bases are TGTGCCAGCAGTTCCAGGGGGCCAAGCTCCTACGAGCAGTACTTC. This encodes CASSSRGPSSYEQYF.

The CDR3 sequence: CASSVMGAPNSPLHF. CDR3 in DNA: TGTGCCAGCAGCGTAATGGGTGCCCCAAATTCACCCCTCCACTTT. The chain links TRBV9 to TRBJ1-6, with D uncertain. Germline CDR1 reads SGDLS; CDR2 reads YYNGEE. The V end was cut by 1 base, the J end by 7 bases, with 12 bases between. There are 15 residues in the CDR3.

This chain joins TRBV5-1 and TRBJ2-1; D might be TRBD2 (5 bases). Germline V gene sequence: CDR1 SGHRS, CDR2 YFSETQ. The V end lost 4 bases, the J end lost 10 bases, and 9 bases lay between the germline ends. This CDR3 region has 11 residues. CDR3 in amino acids: CASSTGNEQFF. CDR3 DNA sequence: TGCGCCAGCAGCACCGGGAACGAGCAGTTCTTC.

J is TRBJ2-7 and V is TRBV27; TRBD1 agrees at 7 bases. The CDR3 runs 14 residues. The J segment lost 0 bases and the V segment lost 6 bases, leaving 5 bases of the junction unmatched. The germline V gene has CDR1 MNHEY and CDR2 SMNVEV (reference sequence). CDR3 protein: CASRPGQVSYEQYF. CDR3 in DNA: TGTGCCAGCAGACCCGGACAGGTCTCCTACGAGCAGTACTTC.

This clone has just one count. The chain is built from TRBV5-4 and TRBJ2-3; 8 positions match TRBD2. With 0 bases clipped from V and 3 bases from J, the junction kept 6 bases outside the gene matches. The germline gives CDR1 SGHNT, CDR2 YYREEE (reference sequence). The CDR3 is 16 amino acids. The CDR3 DNA reads as TGTGCCAGCAGCTTGGCCGGCGGGGGGAAAACAGATACGCAGTATTTT. Translated, it gives CASSLAGGGKTDTQYF.

The V call is TRBV25-1, the J call TRBJ2-7, with a weak D call TRBD1 (5 bases). The CDR3 sequence is 14 residues long. CDR1 MGHDK and CDR2 SYGVNS come from the germline V gene. Trimming pared 3 bases from V and 2 bases from J, leaving 11 bases between. CDR3 loop: CASSEWGTAYEQYF. CDR3 in DNA: TGTGCCAGCAGTGAGTGGGGCACGGCCTACGAGCAGTACTTC.

V gene TRBV4-1 combines with J gene TRBJ1-2; D unclear. The CDR3 totals 14 residues. Trimming cost V 0 bases and J 3 bases, with 8 bases left between them. The V gene's germline CDR1 is MGHRA and CDR2 YSYEKL. CDR3 amino acids: CASSQEAVDYGYTF. CDR3 DNA sequence: TGCGCCAGCAGCCAAGAGGCAGTCGACTATGGCTACACCTTC.

This chain joins TRBV6-1 and TRBJ1-2; D call uncertain. The CDR3 consists of 17 residues. In germline, CDR1 is MNHNS, CDR2 SASEGT. V was pared by 4 bases and J by 2 bases, with 20 bases between. The CDR3 sequence is CASSVSHWEFSNYGYTF. The DNA of the CDR3 is TGTGCCAGCAGTGTCTCGCATTGGGAGTTCTCCAACTATGGCTACACCTTC.

On this clone: Germline and junction disagree at one end, which may indicate a read error. This chain links TRBV13 with TRBJ1-3; D gene uncertain. Germline lookup yields CDR1 PRHDT and CDR2 FYEKMQ (reference sequence). CDR3 length: 12 residues. In DNA form, the CDR3 reads TGTGCCAGCAGCCGTAAGACGGCGTTTAGGAATTTT. This encodes CASSRKTAFRNF.

V usage is TRBV4-1 and J usage is TRBJ2-6; maybe TRBD1 (6 bases). From germline, CDR1 is MGHRA and CDR2 YSYEKL. The CDR3 is 17 amino acids. Trimming cost V 5 bases and J 0 bases, with 14 bases left between them. CDR3 nucleotides: TGCGCCAGCAGCTACCGACAGGCCAGCTCTGGGGCCAACGTCCTGACTTTC. Translating gives CASSYRQASSGANVLTF.

The chain is built from TRBV28 and TRBJ2-7, with D perhaps matching TRBD1 (5 bases). Per the germline V gene, CDR1 is MDHEN and CDR2 is SYDVKM. There are 15 residues in the CDR3. Trimming shortened V by 4 bases and J by 2 bases, and 15 bases separated the two germline ends. The CDR3 nucleotides are TGTGCCAGCAGTTCCCCTGACGACAGCACCTACGAGCAGTACTTC. This sequence encodes CASSSPDDSTYEQYF.